This TCR beta chain was captured in a study of control samples from healthy donors and cancer patients. Clones were read by immunoSEQ multiplex PCR, and TCRdb kept only the in-frame ones, dropping some. The sample holds roughly 83,000 clones, almost 85% seen once. Material: blood. This sequence was found in a woman aged 55-69 years in good health.

The chain's CDR3 is CASSVGLDPQFF. CDR3 in DNA: TGTGCCAGCAGCGTAGGTCTGGACCCGCAGTTCTTC. V gene TRBV9 combines with J gene TRBJ2-1; unclear D gene. Trimming took 0 bases from V and 12 from J, leaving 10 bases between them. The CDR3 runs to 12 residues. Per the germline V gene, CDR1 is SGDLS and CDR2 is YYNGEE. Full variable domain (rest looked up from reference TRBV9 and TRBJ2-1): DSGVTQTPKHLITATGQRVTLRCSPRSGDLSVYWYQQSLDQGLQFLIQYYNGEERAKGNILERFSAQQFPDLHSELNLSSLELGDSALYFCASSVGLDPQFFGPGTRLTVL.